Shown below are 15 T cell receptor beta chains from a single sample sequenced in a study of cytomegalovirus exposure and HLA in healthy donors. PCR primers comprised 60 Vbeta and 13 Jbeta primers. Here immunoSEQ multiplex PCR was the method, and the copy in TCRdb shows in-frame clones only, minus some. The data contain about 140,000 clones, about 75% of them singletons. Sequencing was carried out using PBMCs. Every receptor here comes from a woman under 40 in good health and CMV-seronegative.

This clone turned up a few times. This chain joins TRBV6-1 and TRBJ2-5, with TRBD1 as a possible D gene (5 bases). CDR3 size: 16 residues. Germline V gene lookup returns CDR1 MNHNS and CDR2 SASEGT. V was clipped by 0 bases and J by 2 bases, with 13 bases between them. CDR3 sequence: CASSEALGAGQETQYF. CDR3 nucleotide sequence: TGTGCCAGCAGTGAAGCGCTTGGGGCAGGGCAAGAGACCCAGTACTTC.

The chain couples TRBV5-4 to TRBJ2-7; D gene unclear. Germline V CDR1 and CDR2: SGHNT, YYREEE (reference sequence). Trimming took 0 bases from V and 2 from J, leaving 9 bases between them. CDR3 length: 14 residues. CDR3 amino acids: CASSLGAGTYEQYV. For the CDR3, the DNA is TGTGCCAGCAGCTTGGGGGCCGGAACCTACGAGCAGTACGTC.

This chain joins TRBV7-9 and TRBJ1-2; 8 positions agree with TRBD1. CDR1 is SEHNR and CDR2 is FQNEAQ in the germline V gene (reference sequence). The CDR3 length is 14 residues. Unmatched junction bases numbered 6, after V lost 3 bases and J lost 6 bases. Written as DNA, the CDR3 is TGTGCCAGCAGCTTCGGACAGGGAAGGGATGGCTACACCTTC. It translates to CASSFGQGRDGYTF.

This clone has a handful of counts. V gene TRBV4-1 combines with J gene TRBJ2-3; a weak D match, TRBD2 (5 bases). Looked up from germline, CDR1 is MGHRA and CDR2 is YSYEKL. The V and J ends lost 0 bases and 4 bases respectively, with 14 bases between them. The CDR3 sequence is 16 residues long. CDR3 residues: CASSQDGLDPPDTQYF. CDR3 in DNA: TGCGCCAGCAGCCAAGACGGACTCGATCCCCCAGATACGCAGTATTTT.

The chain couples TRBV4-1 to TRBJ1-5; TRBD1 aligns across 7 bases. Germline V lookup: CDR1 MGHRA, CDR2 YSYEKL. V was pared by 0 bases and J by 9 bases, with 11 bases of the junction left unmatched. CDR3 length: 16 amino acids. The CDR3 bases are TGCGCCAGCAGCCAAGATGCAGGGGGAACAGTGTGGCCCCAGCATTTT. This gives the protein CASSQDAGGTVWPQHF.

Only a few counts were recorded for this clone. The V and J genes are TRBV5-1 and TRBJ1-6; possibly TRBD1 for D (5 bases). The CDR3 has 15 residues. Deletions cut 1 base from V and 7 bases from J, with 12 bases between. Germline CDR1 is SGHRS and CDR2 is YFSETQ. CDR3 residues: CASSLSAGSNSPLHF. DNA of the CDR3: TGCGCCAGCAGCTTGTCGGCAGGGTCAAATTCACCCCTCCACTTT.

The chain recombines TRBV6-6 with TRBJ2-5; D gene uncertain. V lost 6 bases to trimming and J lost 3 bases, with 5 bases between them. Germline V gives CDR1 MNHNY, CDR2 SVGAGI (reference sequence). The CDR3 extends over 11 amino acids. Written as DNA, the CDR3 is TGTGCCAGCAGCGAGGAAGAGACCCAGTACTTC. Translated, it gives CASSEEETQYF.

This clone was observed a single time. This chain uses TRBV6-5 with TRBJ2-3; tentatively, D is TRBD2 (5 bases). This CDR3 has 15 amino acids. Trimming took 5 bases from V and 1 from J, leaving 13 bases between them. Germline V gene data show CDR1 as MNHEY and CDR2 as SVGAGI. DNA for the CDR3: TGTGCCAGCAGTACCGGCGGGTCCCGCACAGATACGCAGTATTTT. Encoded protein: CASSTGGSRTDTQYF.

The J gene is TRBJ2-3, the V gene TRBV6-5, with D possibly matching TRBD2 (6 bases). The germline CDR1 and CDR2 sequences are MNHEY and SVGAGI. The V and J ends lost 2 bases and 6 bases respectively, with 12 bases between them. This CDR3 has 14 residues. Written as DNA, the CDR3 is TGTGCCAGCAGTTACCGCGGGACGCCGGATACGCAGTATTTT. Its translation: CASSYRGTPDTQYF.

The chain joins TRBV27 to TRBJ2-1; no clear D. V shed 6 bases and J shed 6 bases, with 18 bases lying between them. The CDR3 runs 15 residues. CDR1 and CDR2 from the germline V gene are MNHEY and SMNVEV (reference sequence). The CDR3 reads CASSRSQVRINEQFF. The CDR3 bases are TGTGCCAGCAGCCGAAGTCAGGTCCGGATCAATGAGCAGTTCTTC.

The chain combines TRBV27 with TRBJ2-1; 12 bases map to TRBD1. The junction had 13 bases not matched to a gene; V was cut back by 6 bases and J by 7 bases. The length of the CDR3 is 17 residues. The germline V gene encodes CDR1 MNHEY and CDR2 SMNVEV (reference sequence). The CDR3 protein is CASSRIAPGQGANEQFF. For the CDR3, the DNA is TGTGCCAGCAGCCGCATCGCACCGGGACAGGGGGCAAATGAGCAGTTCTTC.

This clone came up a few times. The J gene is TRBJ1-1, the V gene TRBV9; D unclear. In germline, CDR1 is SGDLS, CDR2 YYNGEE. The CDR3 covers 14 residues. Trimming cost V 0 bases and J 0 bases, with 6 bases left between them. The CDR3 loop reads CASSVVEVNTEAFF. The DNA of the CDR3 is TGTGCCAGCAGCGTAGTTGAGGTGAACACTGAAGCTTTCTTT.

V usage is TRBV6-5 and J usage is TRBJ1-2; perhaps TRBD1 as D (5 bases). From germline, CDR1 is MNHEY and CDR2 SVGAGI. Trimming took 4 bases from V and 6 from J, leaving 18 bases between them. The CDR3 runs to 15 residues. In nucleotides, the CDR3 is TGTGCCAGCAGTTCGACCCCCCCGGGGGGACATGGCTACACCTTC. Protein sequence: CASSSTPPGGHGYTF.

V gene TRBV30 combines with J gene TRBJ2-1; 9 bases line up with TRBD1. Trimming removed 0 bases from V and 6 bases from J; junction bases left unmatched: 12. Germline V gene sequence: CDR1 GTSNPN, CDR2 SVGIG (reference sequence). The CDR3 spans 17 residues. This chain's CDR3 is CAWSVRLVGQGINEQFF. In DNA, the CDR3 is TGTGCCTGGAGTGTACGGTTAGTGGGACAGGGAATCAATGAGCAGTTCTTC.

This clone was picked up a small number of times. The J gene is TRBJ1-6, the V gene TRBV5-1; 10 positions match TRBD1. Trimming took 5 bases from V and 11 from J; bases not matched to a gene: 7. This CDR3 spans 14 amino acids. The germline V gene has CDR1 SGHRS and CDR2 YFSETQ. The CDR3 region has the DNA TGCGCCAGCAGGCCGGGACAGGGGAGGGCACCCCTCCACTTT. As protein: CASRPGQGRAPLHF.